These 18 T cell receptor beta chains originate from one sample sequenced in a study of blood T cell repertoires in COVID-19. Produced via immunoSEQ multiplex PCR; TCRdb's table is partial and in-frame only. Of more than 300,000 clones in the sample, around 86% were seen once. Sequencing was done on a sample of peripheral blood. The receptor source for this set is a woman aged 50 to 60 with acute or convalescent COVID-19.

The V and J genes are TRBV29-1 and TRBJ1-3; 8 bases map to TRBD1. The length of the CDR3 is 12 residues. V lost 7 bases and J lost 4; bases outside the gene matches: 3. Germline lookup yields CDR1 SQVTM and CDR2 ANQGSEA. Here the CDR3 DNA reads TGCAGCGCCGGACAGGGAGGAAACACCATATATTTT. This translates into CSAGQGGNTIYF.

The rearrangement joins TRBV7-9 to TRBJ2-3, with TRBD2 matching 7 bases. This CDR3 is built from 12 residues. Unmatched junction bases numbered 2, after V lost 5 bases and J lost 6 bases. The germline V gene encodes CDR1 SEHNR and CDR2 FQNEAQ (reference sequence). CDR3 sequence reads: CASSIGGDTQYF. For the CDR3, the DNA is TGTGCCAGCAGCATCGGGGGGGATACGCAGTATTTT.

This chain uses TRBV15 with TRBJ2-3; 7 bases are shared with TRBD2. CDR3 size: 21 residues. Germline V CDR1 and CDR2: LNHNV, YYDKDF (reference sequence). J lost 0 bases, V lost 0 bases, and 18 bases had no gene match. The DNA for the CDR3 is TGTGCCACCAGCAGAGATAGCCGAGGCCAGCGGGGTGCTCCGAGCACAGATACGCAGTATTTT. It codes for CATSRDSRGQRGAPSTDTQYF.

DNA for the CDR3: TGTGCCATCAGTCCCGGAGGGCTAGCGGGAGTCGTTGAGCAGTTCTTC. This codes for CAISPGGLAGVVEQFF. V gene TRBV10-3 combines with J gene TRBJ2-1; 10 nucleotides agree with TRBD2. CDR1 and CDR2 (germline): ENHRY, SYGVKD. This CDR3 region has 16 residues. The V segment lost 5 bases and the J segment 9 bases; nucleotides outside the gene matches: 13.

The chain couples TRBV7-3 to TRBJ2-1, with 8 bases fitting TRBD2. CDR1 and CDR2 from the germline V gene are SGHTA and FQGTGA. This CDR3 region has 14 residues. The trim removed 7 bases at V and 1 base at J, leaving 3 bases unmatched. Here the CDR3 reads CASNVAGSYNEQFF. CDR3 coding DNA: TGTGCCAGCAACGTAGCGGGGTCCTACAATGAGCAGTTCTTC.

The chain links TRBV11-3 to TRBJ2-1; perhaps TRBD2 as D (6 bases). Germline CDR1 is SGHNT and CDR2 is YENEEA. The length of the CDR3 is 14 residues. V was pared by 1 base and J by 8 bases, with 12 bases between. The CDR3 loop is CASSLAGVKDEQFF. In DNA form, the CDR3 reads TGTGCCAGCAGCTTAGCGGGAGTGAAGGATGAGCAGTTCTTC.

This clone was picked up one time. This sequence joins TRBV4-2 and TRBJ2-2; D is unresolved. Germline-derived CDR1 and CDR2 are LGHNA and YNFKEQ. This CDR3 comprises 16 residues. Trimming stripped 0 bases from V and 1 base from J, with 9 bases between. Written as DNA, the CDR3 is TGTGCCAGCAGCCAAGATAACTACCAGAACACCGGGGAGCTGTTTTTT. This codes for CASSQDNYQNTGELFF.

The sample holds one count of this clone. This CDR3 is also generated by other DNA sequences in the sample. The V gene is TRBV10-3, the J gene TRBJ1-1; unclear D gene. The CDR3 runs to 13 residues. Germline V CDR1 and CDR2: ENHRY, SYGVKD. The ends were cut back, 4 bases at V and 1 base at J, with 7 bases in the middle. CDR3 loop: CAISVSGNTEAFF. DNA of the CDR3: TGTGCCATCAGTGTGTCCGGGAACACTGAAGCTTTCTTT.

The rearrangement uses TRBV24-1 and TRBJ2-1; 7 nucleotides agree with TRBD2. The CDR3 consists of 14 residues. Trimming cost V 10 bases and J 7 bases; bases outside gene matches: 12. The germline gives CDR1 KGHDR, CDR2 SFDVKD. CDR3 sequence (DNA): TGTGCCACGGCGGTTGGGAGGGCCTCGAATGAGCAGTTCTTC. As protein: CATAVGRASNEQFF.

This rearrangement joins TRBV7-9 to TRBJ1-5; TRBD1 is a possible D gene (5 bases). CDR1 and CDR2 (germline): SEHNR, FQNEAQ (reference sequence). This CDR3 comprises 14 residues. Trimming took 4 bases from V and 2 from J, leaving 9 bases between them. CDR3 amino acids: CASSSGNGNQPQHF. CDR3 in DNA: TGTGCCAGCAGCTCAGGGAATGGCAATCAGCCCCAGCATTTT.

The chain recombines TRBV12-3 or TRBV12-4 with TRBJ2-3; unclear D gene. The V gene lost 4 bases and the J gene lost 3 bases, with 8 bases spanning the gap. There are 13 residues in the CDR3. This CDR3 is CASSYQITDTQYF. For the CDR3, the DNA is TGTGCCAGCAGTTACCAGATTACAGATACGCAGTATTTT.

The rearrangement joins TRBV11-3 to TRBJ1-5; a weak D match, TRBD1 (6 bases). Per the germline V gene, CDR1 is SGHNT and CDR2 is YENEEA. Trimming took off 0 bases at V and 0 bases at J, with 9 bases between the two ends. The CDR3 totals 16 residues. The CDR3 sequence: CASSLDTQGSNQPQHF. The CDR3 DNA reads TGTGCCAGCAGCTTAGACACACAGGGTAGCAATCAGCCCCAGCATTTT.

V usage is TRBV2 and J usage is TRBJ2-1, with 15 nucleotides matching TRBD2. This CDR3 contains 14 residues. V gave up 10 bases and J gave up 8 bases; unmatched junction bases: 6. Germline CDR1 SNHLY, CDR2 FYNNEI. The CDR3 DNA is TGTGCCATACCGGGACTAGCGGGAGGCGATGAGCAGTTCTTC. This translates into CAIPGLAGGDEQFF. The full variable domain, with the rest looked up from reference TRBV2 and TRBJ2-1, is EPEVTQTPSHQVTQMGQEVILRCVPISNHLYFYWYRQILGQKVEFLVSFYNNEISEKSEIFDDQFSVERPDGSNFTLKIRSTKLEDSAMYFCAIPGLAGGDEQFFGPGTRLTVL.

The chain recombines TRBV10-3 with TRBJ2-7, with 7 bases identical to TRBD2. The CDR3 has 15 residues. Germline lookup yields CDR1 ENHRY and CDR2 SYGVKD. V was pared by 0 bases and J by 0 bases, with 2 bases of the junction left unmatched. Written as DNA, the CDR3 is TGTGCCATCAGTGAGTCGTCTAGCGGCTCCTACGAGCAGTACTTC. Amino acid sequence: CAISESSSGSYEQYF.

The V call is TRBV7-8, the J call TRBJ2-4; TRBD2 might be the D (5 bases). V was pared by 1 base and J by 9 bases, with 13 bases between. The CDR3 loop spans 14 amino acids. CDR1 and CDR2 from the germline V gene are SGHVS and FQNEAQ. The CDR3 reads CASSLGGRAGIQYF. The CDR3, as DNA: TGTGCCAGCAGCTTAGGGGGTAGGGCGGGCATTCAGTACTTC.

The chain uses TRBV7-9 and TRBJ1-1; 9 nucleotides align to TRBD1. Per the germline V gene, CDR1 is SEHNR and CDR2 is FQNEAQ (reference sequence). Trimming at V came to 7 bases and at J to 1 base, leaving 7 bases not matched to a gene. This CDR3 has 15 amino acids. CDR3 sequence reads: CASTKDRGRNTEAFF. CDR3 nucleotide sequence: TGTGCCAGCACCAAGGACAGGGGCCGGAACACTGAAGCTTTCTTT.

This chain joins TRBV27 and TRBJ1-5, with D unresolved. CDR3 length: 11 amino acids. Trimming cost V 8 bases and J 8 bases, with 10 bases left between them. From germline, CDR1 is MNHEY and CDR2 SMNVEV (reference sequence). DNA of the CDR3: TGTGCCAGCGGGGTCGGGGAGCCCCAGCATTTT. It encodes CASGVGEPQHF.

This sequence joins TRBV7-3 and TRBJ2-1, with TRBD2 identical over 11 bases. The CDR3 runs 15 residues. Germline assignment: CDR1 SGHTA and CDR2 FQGTGA. Trimming at V came to 5 bases and at J to 4 bases, leaving 4 bases not matched to a gene. The CDR3 loop is CASSVGTSGYNEQFF. The DNA for the CDR3 is TGTGCCAGCAGCGTCGGGACTAGCGGTTACAATGAGCAGTTCTTC.